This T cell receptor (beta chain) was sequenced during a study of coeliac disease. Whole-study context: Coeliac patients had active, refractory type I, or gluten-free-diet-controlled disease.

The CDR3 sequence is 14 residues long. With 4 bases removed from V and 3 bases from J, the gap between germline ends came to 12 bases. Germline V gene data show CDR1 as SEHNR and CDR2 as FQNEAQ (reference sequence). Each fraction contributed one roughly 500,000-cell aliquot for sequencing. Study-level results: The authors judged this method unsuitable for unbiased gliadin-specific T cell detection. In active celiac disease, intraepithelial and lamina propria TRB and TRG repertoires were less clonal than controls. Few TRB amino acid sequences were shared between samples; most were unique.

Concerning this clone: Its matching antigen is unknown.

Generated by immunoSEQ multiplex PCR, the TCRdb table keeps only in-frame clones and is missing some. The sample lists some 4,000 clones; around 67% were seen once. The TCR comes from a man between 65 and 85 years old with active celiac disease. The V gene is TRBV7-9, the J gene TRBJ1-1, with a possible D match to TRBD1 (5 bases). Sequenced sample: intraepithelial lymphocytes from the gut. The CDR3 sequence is CASSSPGGDTEAFF. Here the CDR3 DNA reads TGTGCCAGCAGCTCACCGGGGGGTGACACTGAAGCTTTCTTT.